This TCR beta chain was retrieved from a study of blood T cell repertoires in COVID-19. Germline assignment: CDR1 SGHVS and CDR2 FNYEAQ. Trimming took 1 base from V and 5 from J; bases not matched to a gene: 7. The CDR3 length is 17 residues. The table came from immunoSEQ multiplex PCR; TCRdb's copy has only in-frame clones and leaves some out. This repertoire shows 60,000 to 75,000 clones, 70% to 90% found once; its top ten account for roughly 3.9%. J is TRBJ2-2 and V is TRBV7-6; 10 nucleotides match TRBD2. This TCR was recovered from a man aged 65 to 79 with active COVID-19. Material: peripheral blood. The CDR3 DNA follows: TGTGCCAGCAGCTTAGGGCCTAGCGGGAGTCGAACCGGGGAGCTGTTTTTT. Encoded protein: CASSLGPSGSRTGELFF. Full variable domain (outside the CDR3, taken from reference TRBV7-6 and TRBJ2-2): GAGVSQSPRYKVTKRGQDVALRCDPISGHVSLYWYRQALGQGPEFLTYFNYEAQQDKSGLPNDRFSAERPEGSISTLTIQRTEQRDSAMYRCASSLGPSGSRTGELFFGEGSRLTVL.